This T cell receptor beta chain was identified during a study of shared clonotypes between healthy human individuals. In germline, CDR1 is LGHNA, CDR2 YNFKEQ. The CDR3 covers 14 residues. Trimming took 1 base from V and 7 from J, leaving 10 bases between them. The method was immunoSEQ multiplex PCR; TCRdb's version includes in-frame clones alone and lacks a portion of them. Counted here are about 1.1 million clones, roughly 77% occurring once; the ten biggest clones make up over 0.8%. The chain uses TRBV4-2 and TRBJ2-2; D is possibly TRBD1 (5 bases). The TCR originated in a young man in good health. Some clones in this sample may be carry-over from other donors' samples. Specimen: memory CD4+ T cells from PBMCs. The subset denotes: CD45RA-negative fraction. CDR3 in DNA: TGTGCCAGCAGCCAAGTTGGGGCGATCGGGGAGCTGTTTTTT. It is translated as CASSQVGAIGELFF.